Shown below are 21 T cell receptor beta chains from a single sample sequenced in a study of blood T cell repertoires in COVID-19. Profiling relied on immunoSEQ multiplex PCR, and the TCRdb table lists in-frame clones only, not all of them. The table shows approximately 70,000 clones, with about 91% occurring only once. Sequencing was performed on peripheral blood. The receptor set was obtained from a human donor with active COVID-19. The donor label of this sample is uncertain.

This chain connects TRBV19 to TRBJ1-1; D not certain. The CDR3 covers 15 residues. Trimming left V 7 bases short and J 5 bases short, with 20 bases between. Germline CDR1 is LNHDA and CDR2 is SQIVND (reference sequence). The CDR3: CASTNLIPRGTEAFF. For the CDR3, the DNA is TGTGCCAGTACCAACCTAATCCCCCGGGGAACTGAAGCTTTCTTT. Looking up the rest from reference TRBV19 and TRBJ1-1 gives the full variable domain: DGGITQSPKYLFRKEGQNVTLSCEQNLNHDAMYWYRQDPGQGLRLIYYSQIVNDFQKGDIAEGYSVSREKKESFPLTVTSAQKNPTAFYLCASTNLIPRGTEAFFGQGTRLTVV.

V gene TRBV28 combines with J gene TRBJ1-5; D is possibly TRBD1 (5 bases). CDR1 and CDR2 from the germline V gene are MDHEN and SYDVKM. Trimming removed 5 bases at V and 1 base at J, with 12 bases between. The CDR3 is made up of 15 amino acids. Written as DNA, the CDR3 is TGTGCCAGCAGTGCCCGGGGGTCAAGCAATCAGCCCCAGCATTTT. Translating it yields CASSARGSSNQPQHF.

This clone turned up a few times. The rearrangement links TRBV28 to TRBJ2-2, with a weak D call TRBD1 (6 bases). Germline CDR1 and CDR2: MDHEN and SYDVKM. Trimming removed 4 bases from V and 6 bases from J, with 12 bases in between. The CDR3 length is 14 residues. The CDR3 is CASSWNRVAGELFF. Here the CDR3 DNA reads TGTGCCAGCAGTTGGAACAGGGTGGCCGGGGAGCTGTTTTTT. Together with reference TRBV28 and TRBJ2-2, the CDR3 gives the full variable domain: DVKVTQSSRYLVKRTGEKVFLECVQDMDHENMFWYRQDPGLGLRLIYFSYDVKMKEKGDIPEGYSVSREKKERFSLILESASTNQTSMYLCASSWNRVAGELFFGEGSRLTVL.

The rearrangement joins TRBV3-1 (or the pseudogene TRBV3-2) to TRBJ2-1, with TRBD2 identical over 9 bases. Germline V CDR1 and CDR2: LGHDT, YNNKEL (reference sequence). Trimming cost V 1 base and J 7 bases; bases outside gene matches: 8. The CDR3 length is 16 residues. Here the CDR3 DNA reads TGTGCCAGCAGCCAAGTGGGGGAGCGGGAGGTAAATGAGCAGTTCTTC. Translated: CASSQVGEREVNEQFF.

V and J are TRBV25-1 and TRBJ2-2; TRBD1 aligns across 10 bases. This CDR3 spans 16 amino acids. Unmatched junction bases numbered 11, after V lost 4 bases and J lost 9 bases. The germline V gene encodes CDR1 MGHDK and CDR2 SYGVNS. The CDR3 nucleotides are TGTGCCAGCAGTGGGATCAGACAGGGGGCTATATGGGAGCTGTTTTTT. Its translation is CASSGIRQGAIWELFF.

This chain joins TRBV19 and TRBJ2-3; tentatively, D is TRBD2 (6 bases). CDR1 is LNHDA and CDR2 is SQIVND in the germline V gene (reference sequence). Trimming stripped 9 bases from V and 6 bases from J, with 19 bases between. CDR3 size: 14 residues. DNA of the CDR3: TGTGCCAGCTCCAAGCGGGCGCGGGTGGATACGCAGTATTTT. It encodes CASSKRARVDTQYF.

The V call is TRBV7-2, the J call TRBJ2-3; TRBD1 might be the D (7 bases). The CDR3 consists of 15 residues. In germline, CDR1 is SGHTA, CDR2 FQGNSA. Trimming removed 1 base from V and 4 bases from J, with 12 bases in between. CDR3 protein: CASSLDARGADTQYF. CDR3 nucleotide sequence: TGTGCCAGCAGCTTAGACGCCAGGGGGGCAGATACGCAGTATTTT.

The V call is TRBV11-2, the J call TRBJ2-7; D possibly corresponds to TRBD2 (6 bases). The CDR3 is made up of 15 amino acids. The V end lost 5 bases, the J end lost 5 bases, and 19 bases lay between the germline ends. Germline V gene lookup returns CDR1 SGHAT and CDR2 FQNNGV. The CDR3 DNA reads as TGTGCCAGCAGCCCCCGACTAGTAAGTAACCACGAGCAGTACTTC. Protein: CASSPRLVSNHEQYF. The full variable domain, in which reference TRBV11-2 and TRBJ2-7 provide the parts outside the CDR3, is EAGVAQSPRYKIIEKRQSVAFWCNPISGHATLYWYQQILGQGPKLLIQFQNNGVVDDSQLPKDRFSAERLKGVDSTLKIQPAKLEDSAVYLCASSPRLVSNHEQYFGPGTRLTVT.

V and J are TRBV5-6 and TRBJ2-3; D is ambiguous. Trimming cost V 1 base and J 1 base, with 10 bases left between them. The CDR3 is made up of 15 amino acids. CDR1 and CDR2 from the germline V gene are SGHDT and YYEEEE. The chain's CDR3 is CASSLSVLRTDTQYF. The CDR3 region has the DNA TGTGCCAGCAGCTTGTCGGTCTTACGCACAGATACGCAGTATTTT.

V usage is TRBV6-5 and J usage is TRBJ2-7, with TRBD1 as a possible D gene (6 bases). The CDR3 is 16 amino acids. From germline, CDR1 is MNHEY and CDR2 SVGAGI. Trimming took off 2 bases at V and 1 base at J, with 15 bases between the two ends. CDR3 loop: CASSYQAGAGSYEQYF. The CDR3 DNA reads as TGTGCCAGCAGTTACCAAGCAGGGGCAGGGTCCTACGAGCAGTACTTC.

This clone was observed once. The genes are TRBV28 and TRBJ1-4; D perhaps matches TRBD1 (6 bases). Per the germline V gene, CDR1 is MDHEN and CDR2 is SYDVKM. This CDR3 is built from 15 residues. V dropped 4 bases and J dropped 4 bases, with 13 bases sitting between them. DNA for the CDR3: TGTGCCAGCAGTTCCTCAGGGGCGGGTAATGAAAAACTGTTTTTT. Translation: CASSSSGAGNEKLFF.

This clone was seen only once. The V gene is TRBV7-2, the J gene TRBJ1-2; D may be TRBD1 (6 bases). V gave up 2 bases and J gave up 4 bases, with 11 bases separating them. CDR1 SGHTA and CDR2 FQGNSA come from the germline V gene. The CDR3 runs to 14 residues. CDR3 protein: CASSLNREGYGYTF. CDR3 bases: TGTGCCAGCAGCTTAAACAGGGAGGGCTATGGCTACACCTTC.

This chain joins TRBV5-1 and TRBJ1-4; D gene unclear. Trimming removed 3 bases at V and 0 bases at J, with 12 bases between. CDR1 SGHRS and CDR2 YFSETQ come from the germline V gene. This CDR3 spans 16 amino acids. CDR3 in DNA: TGCGCCAGCAGCTCGCAGCGATCGACAACTAATGAAAAACTGTTTTTT. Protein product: CASSSQRSTTNEKLFF. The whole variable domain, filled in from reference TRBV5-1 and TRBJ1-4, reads KAGVTQTPRYLIKTRGQQVTLSCSPISGHRSVSWYQQTPGQGLQFLFEYFSETQRNKGNFPGRFSGRQFSNSRSEMNVSTLELGDSALYLCASSSQRSTTNEKLFFGSGTQLSVL.

The CDR3 loop is CATRLDRVKYTGELFF. The DNA of the CDR3 is TGTGCCACCAGACTCGACAGGGTTAAGTACACCGGGGAGCTGTTTTTT. The rearrangement uses TRBV24-1 and TRBJ2-2; 7 bases fit TRBD1. Germline loops: CDR1 KGHDR, CDR2 SFDVKD. V was pared by 7 bases and J by 3 bases, with 10 bases of the junction left unmatched. This CDR3 region has 16 residues.

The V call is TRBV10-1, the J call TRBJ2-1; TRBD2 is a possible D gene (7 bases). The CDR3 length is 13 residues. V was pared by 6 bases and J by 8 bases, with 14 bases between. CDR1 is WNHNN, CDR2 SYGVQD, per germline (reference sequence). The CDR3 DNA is TGCGCCAGCAGCGTCGGGGGGCGCGATGAGCAGTTCTTC. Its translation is CASSVGGRDEQFF.

The CDR3 reads CAWNTGQQPQHF. The CDR3 DNA is TGTGCCTGGAACACAGGCCAGCAGCCCCAGCATTTT. V is TRBV30 and J is TRBJ1-5; tentatively, D is TRBD1 (5 bases). Trimming stripped 4 bases from V and 7 bases from J, with 11 bases between. The germline V gene encodes CDR1 GTSNPN and CDR2 SVGIG (reference sequence). The CDR3 totals 12 residues.

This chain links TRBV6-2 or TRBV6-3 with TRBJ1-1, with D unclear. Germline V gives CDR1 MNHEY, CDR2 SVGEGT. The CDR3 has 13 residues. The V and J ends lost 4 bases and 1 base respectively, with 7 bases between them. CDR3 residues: CASSSTPNTEAFF. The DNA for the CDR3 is TGTGCCAGCAGTTCAACACCGAACACTGAAGCTTTCTTT.

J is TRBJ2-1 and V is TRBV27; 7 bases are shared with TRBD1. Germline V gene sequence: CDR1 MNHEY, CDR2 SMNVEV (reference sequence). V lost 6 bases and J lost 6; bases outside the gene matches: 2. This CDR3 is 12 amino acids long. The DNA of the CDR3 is TGTGCCAGCAGGGACAGGCTCAATGAGCAGTTCTTC. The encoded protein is CASRDRLNEQFF.

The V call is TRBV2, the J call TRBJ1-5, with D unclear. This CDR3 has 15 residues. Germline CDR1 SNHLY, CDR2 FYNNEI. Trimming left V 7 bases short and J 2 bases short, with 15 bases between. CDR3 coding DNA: TGTGCCAGCAACACCGGACTCCAGGGCAATCAGCCCCAGCATTTT. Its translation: CASNTGLQGNQPQHF.

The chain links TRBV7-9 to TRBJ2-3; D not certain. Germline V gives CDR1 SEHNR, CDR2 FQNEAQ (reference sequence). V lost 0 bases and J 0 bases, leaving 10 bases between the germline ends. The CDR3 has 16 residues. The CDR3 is CASSLAASPSTDTQYF. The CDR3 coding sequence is TGTGCCAGCAGCTTAGCTGCTAGTCCTAGCACAGATACGCAGTATTTT.

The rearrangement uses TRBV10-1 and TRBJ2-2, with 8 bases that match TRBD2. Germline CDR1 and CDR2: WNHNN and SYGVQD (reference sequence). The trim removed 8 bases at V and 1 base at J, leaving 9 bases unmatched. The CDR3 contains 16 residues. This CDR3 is CASRVAGGRNTGELFF. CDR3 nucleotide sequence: TGCGCCAGCCGTGTTGCGGGAGGACGGAACACCGGGGAGCTGTTTTTT.